This T cell receptor beta chain was sequenced for a study of T cells in Graves' hyperthyroidism and ophthalmopathy. Study-level findings and limits: Ophthalmopathy, which appeared later, was predicted by the model a median approximately 6 months before onset.

This clonotype was counted ten times or more. Its antigen remains unknown. The CDR3 extends over 16 amino acids. Trimming took off 0 bases at V and 1 base at J, with 13 bases between the two ends. Germline V CDR1 and CDR2: SGHDT, YYEEEE. TCR beta CDR3 sequences were amplified from RNA transcripts. First-round RT-PCR targeting the TCR CDR3 was performed with the HTBI primer set. TCRdb ran MiXCR on the multiplex PCR reads and lists one entry per CDR3 protein. This table holds 500,000 to 600,000 distinct CDR3 sequences, around 45% found once. Those patients with uncontrolled infection, other autoimmune disease, pregnancy or lactation were excluded. Clinical symptoms, serum thyroxine, TRAb, thyroid ultrasound and orbital computed tomography established diagnosis.

Sequenced: peripheral blood or thyroid tissue (not recorded which). This chain links TRBV5-6 with TRBJ1-1; D not resolved. The source is a woman aged 18-29 years with Graves' hyperthyroidism. The DNA of the CDR3 is TGTGCCAGCAGCTTGGGATCGGCGGGCCCGAACACTGAAGCTTTCTTT. Its translation: CASSLGSAGPNTEAFF.